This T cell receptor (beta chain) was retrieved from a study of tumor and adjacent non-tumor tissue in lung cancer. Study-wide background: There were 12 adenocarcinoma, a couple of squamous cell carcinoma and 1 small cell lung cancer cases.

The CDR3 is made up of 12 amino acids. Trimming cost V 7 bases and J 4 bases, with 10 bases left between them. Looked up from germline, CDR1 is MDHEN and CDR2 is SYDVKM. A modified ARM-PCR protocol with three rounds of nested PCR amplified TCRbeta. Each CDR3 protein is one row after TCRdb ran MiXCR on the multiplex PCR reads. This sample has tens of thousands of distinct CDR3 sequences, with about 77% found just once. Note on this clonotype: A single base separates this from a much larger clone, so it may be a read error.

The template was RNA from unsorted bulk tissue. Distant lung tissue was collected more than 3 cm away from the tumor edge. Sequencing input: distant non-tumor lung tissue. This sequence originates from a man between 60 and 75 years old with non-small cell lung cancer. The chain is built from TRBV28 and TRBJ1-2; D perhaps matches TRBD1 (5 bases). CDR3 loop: CASNRGPYGYTF. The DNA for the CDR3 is TGTGCCAGCAATAGGGGTCCCTATGGCTACACCTTC.